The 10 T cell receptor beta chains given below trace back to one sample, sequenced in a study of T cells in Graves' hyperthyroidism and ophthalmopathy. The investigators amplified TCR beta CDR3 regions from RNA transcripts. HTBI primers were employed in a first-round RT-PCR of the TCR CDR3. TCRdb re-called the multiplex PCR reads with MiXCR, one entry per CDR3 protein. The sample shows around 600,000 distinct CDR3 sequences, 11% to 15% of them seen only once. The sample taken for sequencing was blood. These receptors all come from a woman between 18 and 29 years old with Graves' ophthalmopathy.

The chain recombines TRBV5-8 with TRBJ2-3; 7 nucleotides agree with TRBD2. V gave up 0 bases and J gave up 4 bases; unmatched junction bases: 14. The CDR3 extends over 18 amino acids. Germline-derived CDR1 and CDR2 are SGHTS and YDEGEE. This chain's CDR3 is CASSLGIMGEGLSDTQYF. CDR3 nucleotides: TGTGCCAGCAGCTTGGGTATCATGGGGGAGGGCCTGTCAGATACGCAGTATTTT.

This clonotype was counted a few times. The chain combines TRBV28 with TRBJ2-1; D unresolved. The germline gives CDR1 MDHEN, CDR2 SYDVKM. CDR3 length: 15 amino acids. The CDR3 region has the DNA TGTGCAAGGACGGCTATGGGGTACATACGCAATGAGCAGTTCTTC. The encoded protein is CARTAMGYIRNEQFF.

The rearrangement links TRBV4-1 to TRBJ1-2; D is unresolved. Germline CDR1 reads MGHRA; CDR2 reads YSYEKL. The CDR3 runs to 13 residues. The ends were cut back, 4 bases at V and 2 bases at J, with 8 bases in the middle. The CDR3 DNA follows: TGCGCCAGCAGCCCCTACCCCAACTATGGCTACACCTTC. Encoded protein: CASSPYPNYGYTF.

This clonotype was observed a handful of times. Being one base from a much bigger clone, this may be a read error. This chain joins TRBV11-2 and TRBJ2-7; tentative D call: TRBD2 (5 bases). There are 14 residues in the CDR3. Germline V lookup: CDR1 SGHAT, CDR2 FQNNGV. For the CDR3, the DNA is TGTGCCAGCAGCTTAGCGGGGAAGTCCTACGGGCAGTACTTC. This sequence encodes CASSLAGKSYGQYF. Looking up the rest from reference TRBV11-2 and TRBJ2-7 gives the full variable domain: EAGVAQSPRYKIIEKRQSVAFWCNPISGHATLYWYQQILGQGPKLLIQFQNNGVVDDSQLPKDRFSAERLKGVDSTLKIQPAKLEDSAVYLCASSLAGKSYGQYFGPGTRLTVT.

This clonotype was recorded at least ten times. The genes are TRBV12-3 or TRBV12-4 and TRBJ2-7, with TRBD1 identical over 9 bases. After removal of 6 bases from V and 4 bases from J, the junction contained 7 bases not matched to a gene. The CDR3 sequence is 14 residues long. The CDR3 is CASSFSGTGYEQYF. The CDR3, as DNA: TGTGCCAGCAGCTTCTCCGGGACAGGGTACGAGCAGTACTTC.

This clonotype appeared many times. CDR3 protein: CASSLRTGAMEKLFF. CDR3 nucleotides: TGTGCCAGCAGCTTACGGACAGGGGCCATGGAAAAACTGTTTTTT. The chain uses TRBV7-9 and TRBJ1-4, with TRBD1 matching 9 bases. V lost 2 bases, J lost 8 bases, and 6 bases stayed unmatched. The CDR3 loop spans 15 amino acids. Germline V CDR1 and CDR2: SEHNR, FQNEAQ (reference sequence).

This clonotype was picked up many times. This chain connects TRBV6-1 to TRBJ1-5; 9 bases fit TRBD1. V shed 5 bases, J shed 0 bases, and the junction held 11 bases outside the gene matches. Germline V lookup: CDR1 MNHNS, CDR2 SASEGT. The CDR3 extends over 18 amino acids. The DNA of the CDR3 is TGTGCCAGCAGTCTCACCGGGACAGGGTTAACTAGCAATCAGCCCCAGCATTTT. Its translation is CASSLTGTGLTSNQPQHF.

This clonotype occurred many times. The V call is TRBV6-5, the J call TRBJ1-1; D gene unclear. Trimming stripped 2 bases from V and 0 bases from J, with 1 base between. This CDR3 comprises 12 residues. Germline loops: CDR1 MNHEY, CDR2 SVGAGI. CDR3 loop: CASSYLNTEAFF. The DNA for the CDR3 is TGTGCCAGCAGTTACCTGAACACTGAAGCTTTCTTT.

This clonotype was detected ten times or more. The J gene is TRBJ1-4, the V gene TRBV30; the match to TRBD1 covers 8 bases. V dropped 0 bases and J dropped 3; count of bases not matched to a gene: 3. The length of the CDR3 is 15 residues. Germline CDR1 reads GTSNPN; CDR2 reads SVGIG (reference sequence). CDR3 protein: CAWSVTTGANEKLFF. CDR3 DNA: TGTGCCTGGAGTGTAACGACAGGGGCTAATGAAAAACTGTTTTTT.

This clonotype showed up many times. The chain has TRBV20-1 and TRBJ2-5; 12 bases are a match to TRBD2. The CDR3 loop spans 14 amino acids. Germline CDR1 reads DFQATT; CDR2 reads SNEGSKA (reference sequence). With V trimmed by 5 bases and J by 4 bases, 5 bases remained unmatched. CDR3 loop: CSAQLAGGIETQYF. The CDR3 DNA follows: TGCAGTGCTCAACTAGCGGGAGGAATAGAGACCCAGTACTTC.